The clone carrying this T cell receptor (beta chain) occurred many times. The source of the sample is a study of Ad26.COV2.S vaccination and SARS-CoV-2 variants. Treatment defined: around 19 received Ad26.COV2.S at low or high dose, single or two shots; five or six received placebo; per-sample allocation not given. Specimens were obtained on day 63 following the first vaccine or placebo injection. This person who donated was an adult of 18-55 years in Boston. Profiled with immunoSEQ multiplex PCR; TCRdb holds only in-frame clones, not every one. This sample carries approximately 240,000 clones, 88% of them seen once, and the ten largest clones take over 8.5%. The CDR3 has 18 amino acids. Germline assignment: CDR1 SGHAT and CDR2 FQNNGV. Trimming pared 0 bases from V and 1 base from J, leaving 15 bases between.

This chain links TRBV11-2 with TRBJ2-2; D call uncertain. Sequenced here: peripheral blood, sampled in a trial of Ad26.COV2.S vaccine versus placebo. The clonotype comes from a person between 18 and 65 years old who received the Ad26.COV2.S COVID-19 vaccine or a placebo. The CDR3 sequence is CASSLDKSEAGNTGELFF. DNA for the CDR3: TGTGCCAGCAGCTTAGATAAGTCGGAAGCAGGGAACACCGGGGAGCTGTTTTTT.